The table lists the clone carrying this TCR beta chain with many counts. Its antigen is unknown. Within a library made for alpha chains, this beta chain is off target, and its count is uninformative. This CDR3 has 13 residues. V was cut by 4 bases and J by 13 bases, with 14 bases left in between. Germline V CDR1 and CDR2: LGHDT, YNNKEL (reference sequence). The data derive from a study of spatial heterogeneity in lung cancer. Findings and caveats of the study: Compared with follow-up, resection was when ubiquitous expanded tumor TCRs appeared in blood more.

MiXCR was run by TCRdb on the 5' RACE reads, yielding one entry per CDR3 protein. Here the sample spans under 7,500 distinct CDR3 sequences, approximately 6.8% being singletons. This sample's time point: sample taken at primary tumor resection. Researchers sequenced whole RNA taken from tumor, nontumor lung or frozen PBMC without sorting. The approximately 67 donors had untreated early-stage non-small cell lung cancer. The V call is TRBV3-1, the J call TRBJ1-6, with D unresolved. This TCR was recovered from a male donor with early-stage non-small cell lung cancer. The sample in question was PBMCs, obtained at surgery. CDR3 region: CASSPSLVVPLHF. As DNA, the CDR3 is TGTGCCAGCAGCCCGAGCCTTGTAGTGCCCCTCCACTTT.